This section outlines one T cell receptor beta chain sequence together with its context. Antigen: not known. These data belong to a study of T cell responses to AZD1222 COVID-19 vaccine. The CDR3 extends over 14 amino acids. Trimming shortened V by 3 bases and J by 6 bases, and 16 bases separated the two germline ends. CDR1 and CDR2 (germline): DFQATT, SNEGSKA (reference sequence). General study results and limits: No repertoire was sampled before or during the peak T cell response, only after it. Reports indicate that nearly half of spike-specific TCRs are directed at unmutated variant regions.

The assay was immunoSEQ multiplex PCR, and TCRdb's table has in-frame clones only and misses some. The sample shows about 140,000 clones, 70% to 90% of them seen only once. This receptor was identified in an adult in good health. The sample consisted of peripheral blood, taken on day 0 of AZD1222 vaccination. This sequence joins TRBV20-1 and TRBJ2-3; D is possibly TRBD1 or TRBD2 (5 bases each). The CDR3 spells CSASTRDPGDTQYF. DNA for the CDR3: TGCAGTGCTAGTACCCGGGACCCCGGGGATACGCAGTATTTT.